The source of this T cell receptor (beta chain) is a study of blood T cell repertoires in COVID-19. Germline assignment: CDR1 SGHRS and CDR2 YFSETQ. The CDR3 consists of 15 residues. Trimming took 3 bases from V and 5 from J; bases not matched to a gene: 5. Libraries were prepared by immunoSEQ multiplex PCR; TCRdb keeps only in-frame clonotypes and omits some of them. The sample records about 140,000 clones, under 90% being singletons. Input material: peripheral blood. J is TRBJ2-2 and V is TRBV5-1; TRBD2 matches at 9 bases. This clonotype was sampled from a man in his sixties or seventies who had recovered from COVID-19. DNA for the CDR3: TGCGCCAGCAGCTGGGGACTAGCAGGGACCGGGGAGCTGTTTTTT. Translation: CASSWGLAGTGELFF.